Below are 32 T cell receptor beta chains sequenced from a single sample in a study of blood T cell repertoires in COVID-19. Sequencing used immunoSEQ multiplex PCR; TCRdb keeps in-frame clones, though not all of them. Of over 200,000 clones in the sample, more than 80% were seen once. Sequencing was done on a sample of peripheral blood. The receptor source for this set is a man in his thirties or forties who had recovered from COVID-19.

This clone has at least ten counts. The chain is built from TRBV19 and TRBJ1-2, with D perhaps TRBD1 (6 bases). Germline V gene data show CDR1 as LNHDA and CDR2 as SQIVND (reference sequence). V was pared by 8 bases and J by 3 bases, with 10 bases between. The CDR3 consists of 12 residues. CDR3 amino acids: CASEDRYYGYTF. CDR3 nucleotides: TGTGCCAGTGAGGACAGATACTATGGCTACACCTTC.

This chain uses TRBV6-4 with TRBJ2-2; weak D call: TRBD2 (5 bases). Trimming took 6 bases from V and 0 from J, leaving 8 bases between them. CDR3 length: 14 amino acids. The germline V gene has CDR1 MRHNA and CDR2 SNTAGT. CDR3 sequence reads: CASSVLANTGELFF. As DNA, the CDR3 is TGTGCCAGCAGCGTACTAGCGAACACCGGGGAGCTGTTTTTT.

This chain connects TRBV6-4 to TRBJ2-5; 12 bases map to TRBD2. The CDR3 length is 16 residues. V was clipped by 5 bases and J by 4 bases; unmatched bases: 8. CDR1 is MRHNA and CDR2 is SNTAGT in the germline V gene. The chain's CDR3 is CASSPTSGGKGETQYF. The DNA for the CDR3 is TGTGCCAGCAGTCCCACTAGCGGGGGGAAAGGAGAGACCCAGTACTTC.

This clone was recorded only once. The J gene is TRBJ1-2, the V gene TRBV18; D gene ambiguous. Germline CDR1 is KGHSH and CDR2 is LQKENI. The ends were cut back, 3 bases at V and 4 bases at J, with 9 bases in the middle. CDR3 length: 13 residues. CDR3 nucleotides: TGTGCCAGCTCACCCCCCAGCGGCTATGGCTACACCTTC. Translation gives CASSPPSGYGYTF. Full variable domain (remainder filled in from reference TRBV18 and TRBJ1-2): NAGVMQNPRHLVRRRGQEARLRCSPMKGHSHVYWYRQLPEEGLKFMVYLQKENIIDESGMPKERFSAEFPKEGPSILRIQQVVRGDSAAYFCASSPPSGYGYTFGSGTRLTVV.

The chain joins TRBV9 to TRBJ2-7; 10 nucleotides match TRBD1. The CDR3 sequence is 19 residues long. Germline V gene data show CDR1 as SGDLS and CDR2 as YYNGEE. V shed 4 bases and J 4 bases; nucleotides not matched to a gene: 20. The CDR3 loop is CASSPVRRQGARDLYEQYF. CDR3 nucleotides: TGTGCCAGCAGCCCGGTAAGGAGACAGGGGGCGCGGGATTTGTACGAGCAGTACTTC.

This clone was seen once. This chain joins TRBV9 and TRBJ1-1; TRBD1 agrees at 7 bases. The germline V gene has CDR1 SGDLS and CDR2 YYNGEE. The CDR3 is 17 residues long. With V trimmed by 0 bases and J by 5 bases, 13 bases remained unmatched. CDR3 sequence: CASSVAIRTTTGTEAFF. DNA for the CDR3: TGTGCCAGCAGCGTAGCTATAAGAACGACGACAGGGACTGAAGCTTTCTTT. The variable domain in full, completed from reference TRBV9 and TRBJ1-1, reads DSGVTQTPKHLITATGQRVTLRCSPRSGDLSVYWYQQSLDQGLQFLIQYYNGEERAKGNILERFSAQQFPDLHSELNLSSLELGDSALYFCASSVAIRTTTGTEAFFGQGTRLTVV.

This rearrangement joins TRBV7-8 to TRBJ2-1; D remains ambiguous. Trimming stripped 5 bases from V and 7 bases from J, with 15 bases between. In germline, CDR1 is SGHVS, CDR2 FQNEAQ. The CDR3 is made up of 14 amino acids. The DNA of the CDR3 is TGTGCCAGCAGCCCCCCTGTGCACGGTAATGAGCAGTTCTTC. Translation gives CASSPPVHGNEQFF. The whole variable domain, remainder taken from reference TRBV7-8 and TRBJ2-1, is GAGVSQSPRYKVAKRGQDVALRCDPISGHVSLFWYQQALGQGPEFLTYFQNEAQLDKSGLPSDRFFAERPEGSVSTLKIQRTQQEDSAVYLCASSPPVHGNEQFFGPGTRLTVL.

CDR3 DNA sequence: TGTGCCAGCAGTTACTCGGGACTAGCGGGGTACAATGAGCAGTTCTTC. Protein product: CASSYSGLAGYNEQFF. The chain combines TRBV6-2 or TRBV6-3 with TRBJ2-1, with 13 positions matching TRBD2. The V and J ends lost 0 bases and 4 bases, in that order; junction bases with no gene match: 0. The CDR3 is 16 amino acids. The germline V gene encodes CDR1 MNHEY and CDR2 SVGEGT.

This chain connects TRBV5-1 to TRBJ1-4, with a possible D match to TRBD1 (6 bases). Trimming cost V 3 bases and J 4 bases, with 16 bases left between them. Germline CDR1 SGHRS, CDR2 YFSETQ. The CDR3 runs 16 residues. CDR3 protein: CASSWGRRDGNEKLFF. The CDR3 DNA reads as TGCGCCAGCAGCTGGGGGCGAAGGGACGGTAATGAAAAACTGTTTTTT.

The chain is built from TRBV2 and TRBJ2-3; 8 nucleotides agree with TRBD2. Germline trimming cut 6 bases from V and 4 bases from J; bases unmatched to any gene: 15. Germline V lookup: CDR1 SNHLY, CDR2 FYNNEI. This CDR3 is built from 17 residues. The CDR3 region is CASSPTAGPAGADTQYF. The CDR3 DNA sequence: TGTGCCAGCAGCCCCACCGCCGGGCCAGCGGGGGCAGATACGCAGTATTTT.

The rearrangement links TRBV5-1 to TRBJ2-3; 14 positions agree with TRBD2. This CDR3 contains 19 residues. The V gene's germline CDR1 is SGHRS and CDR2 YFSETQ. J was trimmed by 0 bases and V by 0 bases; bases with no gene match: 6. This CDR3 reads CASSLGMTSGGVSTDTQYF. The CDR3 bases are TGCGCCAGCAGCTTGGGCATGACTAGCGGGGGGGTTAGCACAGATACGCAGTATTTT.

J is TRBJ2-7 and V is TRBV9; 10 bases are a match to TRBD2. Germline-derived CDR1 and CDR2 are SGDLS and YYNGEE. The CDR3 contains 16 residues. J lost 4 bases, V lost 2 bases, and 9 bases had no gene match. The CDR3: CASSVGELAGKYEQYF. The DNA for the CDR3 is TGTGCCAGCAGCGTGGGGGAACTAGCGGGAAAATACGAGCAGTACTTC.

The chain joins TRBV20-1 to TRBJ2-3; 12 bases match TRBD2. V lost 3 bases to trimming and J lost 3 bases; unmatched junction nucleotides: 10. The CDR3 is 17 amino acids. The germline CDR1 and CDR2 sequences are DFQATT and SNEGSKA (reference sequence). The CDR3 nucleotides read TGCAGTGCTAGTGGGCTAGCGGGGGGGCCGGGGACAGATACGCAGTATTTT. It yields the protein CSASGLAGGPGTDTQYF.

This rearrangement joins TRBV4-1 to TRBJ1-1; TRBD1 matches at 10 bases. The germline CDR1 and CDR2 sequences are MGHRA and YSYEKL. CDR3 length equals 17 residues. The J segment lost 11 bases and the V segment lost 4 bases, leaving 19 bases of the junction unmatched. CDR3 coding DNA: TGCGCCAGCAGCCGCGGACAGGGGGTCCTATCAAACACTGGGGCTTTCTTT. It translates to CASSRGQGVLSNTGAFF.

J is TRBJ1-2 and V is TRBV12-5, with D unresolved. The CDR3 sequence is 15 residues long. V lost 5 bases and J lost 0, with 13 bases in between. Germline V CDR1 and CDR2: LGHNT, FRNRAP. CDR3 loop: CASGPRHFANYGYTF. The CDR3 DNA follows: TGTGCTAGTGGTCCAAGACACTTTGCTAACTATGGCTACACCTTC.

A single count supports this clone. V usage is TRBV4-1 and J usage is TRBJ2-2, with 7 bases identical to TRBD1. Germline V gene sequence: CDR1 MGHRA, CDR2 YSYEKL. J was trimmed by 1 base and V by 0 bases; bases with no gene match: 8. The CDR3 has 18 residues. The chain's CDR3 is CASSQDGRGLRNTGELFF. CDR3 nucleotide sequence: TGCGCCAGCAGCCAAGATGGCAGGGGGTTGAGGAACACCGGGGAGCTGTTTTTT.

The genes are TRBV27 and TRBJ2-7, with 8 bases that match TRBD2. Germline V gives CDR1 MNHEY, CDR2 SMNVEV (reference sequence). The CDR3 has 16 amino acids. The trim removed 0 bases at V and 3 bases at J, leaving 7 bases unmatched. The CDR3 DNA reads TGTGCCAGCAGTTTATCGGTTGGACTAGCCGGCTACGAGCAGTACTTC. Translation gives CASSLSVGLAGYEQYF.

V gene TRBV11-3 combines with J gene TRBJ2-7, with a possible D match to TRBD1 (5 bases). Trimming took off 5 bases at V and 2 bases at J, with 16 bases between the two ends. Germline assignment: CDR1 SGHNT and CDR2 YENEEA. The CDR3 contains 15 residues. CDR3 in DNA: TGTGCCAGCAGCCCCGCCGGTGCAGGGACCTACGAGCAGTACTTC. It yields the protein CASSPAGAGTYEQYF.

The J gene is TRBJ2-4, the V gene TRBV19, with D possibly matching TRBD1 (6 bases). This CDR3 is built from 15 residues. Deletions cut 5 bases from V and 1 base from J, with 12 bases between. The germline V gene has CDR1 LNHDA and CDR2 SQIVND (reference sequence). CDR3 protein: CASSAGTRAKNIQYF. As DNA, the CDR3 is TGTGCCAGTAGTGCAGGGACAAGGGCCAAAAACATTCAGTACTTC. Looking up the rest from reference TRBV19 and TRBJ2-4 gives the full variable domain: DGGITQSPKYLFRKEGQNVTLSCEQNLNHDAMYWYRQDPGQGLRLIYYSQIVNDFQKGDIAEGYSVSREKKESFPLTVTSAQKNPTAFYLCASSAGTRAKNIQYFGAGTRLSVL.

The chain recombines TRBV5-1 with TRBJ2-3; the D is unclear. The germline V gene encodes CDR1 SGHRS and CDR2 YFSETQ. V was cut by 4 bases and J by 0 bases, with 12 bases left in between. This CDR3 contains 15 residues. The CDR3 here is CASSLRRPSTDTQYF. As DNA, the CDR3 is TGCGCCAGCAGCCTACGCCGTCCTAGCACAGATACGCAGTATTTT.

The chain uses TRBV6-5 and TRBJ1-2, with 7 nucleotides matching TRBD1. The CDR3 has 15 amino acids. The trim removed 5 bases at V and 5 bases at J, leaving 11 bases unmatched. From germline, CDR1 is MNHEY and CDR2 SVGAGI. This chain's CDR3 is CASSPLDRQHYGYTF. The CDR3 DNA reads TGTGCCAGCAGTCCCTTGGACAGGCAGCATTATGGCTACACCTTC.

The rearrangement links TRBV6-6 to TRBJ1-2; D may be TRBD1 (6 bases). CDR1 MNHNY and CDR2 SVGAGI come from the germline V gene (reference sequence). Trimming removed 10 bases at V and 8 bases at J, with 20 bases between. There are 13 residues in the CDR3. The DNA of the CDR3 is TGTGCCACCATTTCTGGGGGGGCAGGAGGCTACACCTTC. Translated: CATISGGAGGYTF.

The gene calls are TRBV4-2 and TRBJ2-2, with a tentative D call TRBD1 (6 bases). V lost 4 bases to trimming and J lost 0 bases, with 9 bases between them. The germline V gene encodes CDR1 LGHNA and CDR2 YNFKEQ. The CDR3 totals 15 residues. The DNA of the CDR3 is TGTGCCAGCAGCCTGGGACATTCGAACACCGGGGAGCTGTTTTTT. Encoded protein: CASSLGHSNTGELFF.

V is TRBV5-6 and J is TRBJ1-5, with D uncertain. Germline assignment: CDR1 SGHDT and CDR2 YYEEEE. V lost 0 bases and J lost 3, with 13 bases in between. The CDR3 spans 16 residues. The CDR3 region is CASSLVGWRSNQPQHF. In DNA form, the CDR3 reads TGTGCCAGCAGCTTGGTGGGGTGGAGGTCCAATCAGCCCCAGCATTTT. Variable domain in full (rest from reference TRBV5-6 and TRBJ1-5): DAGVTQSPTHLIKTRGQQVTLRCSPKSGHDTVSWYQQALGQGPQFIFQYYEEEERQRGNFPDRFSGHQFPNYSSELNVNALLLGDSALYLCASSLVGWRSNQPQHFGDGTRLSIL.

J is TRBJ2-2 and V is TRBV30, with 8 nucleotides matching TRBD2. The CDR3 totals 15 residues. The ends lost 3 bases at V and 0 bases at J; junction bases unmatched: 3. CDR1 and CDR2 from the germline V gene are GTSNPN and SVGIG (reference sequence). CDR3 protein: CAWSGGASNTGELFF. For the CDR3, the DNA is TGTGCCTGGAGCGGGGGGGCCTCGAACACCGGGGAGCTGTTTTTT.

This clone appeared once. The rearrangement links TRBV7-2 to TRBJ2-3; D remains unclear. This CDR3 is 14 amino acids long. Between the trimmed V and J ends, which lost 3 bases and 2 bases, there was a span of 9 bases. Germline CDR1 is SGHTA and CDR2 is FQGNSA. CDR3 sequence: CASSFGRSTDTQYF. CDR3 coding DNA: TGTGCCAGCAGCTTTGGCAGGTCCACAGATACGCAGTATTTT.

The chain recombines TRBV30 with TRBJ2-3; 13 bases agree with TRBD2. This CDR3 contains 15 residues. CDR1 GTSNPN and CDR2 SVGIG come from the germline V gene (reference sequence). V dropped 8 bases and J dropped 0; count of bases not matched to a gene: 5. This chain's CDR3 is CARTSGGASTDTQYF. DNA of the CDR3: TGTGCCCGGACTAGCGGGGGCGCCAGCACAGATACGCAGTATTTT.

This chain uses TRBV7-2 with TRBJ1-1, with 7 bases aligning to TRBD1. The ends lost 5 bases at V and 7 bases at J; junction bases unmatched: 13. This CDR3 comprises 15 residues. CDR1 is SGHTA and CDR2 is FQGNSA in the germline V gene. As DNA, the CDR3 is TGTGCCAGCAGCCGGGACCAAAACAGGGGCGGTGAAGCTTTCTTT. It encodes CASSRDQNRGGEAFF.

This chain links TRBV25-1 with TRBJ1-2; tentatively, D is TRBD1 (5 bases). CDR3 length: 14 residues. In germline, CDR1 is MGHDK, CDR2 SYGVNS. V lost 6 bases to trimming and J lost 4 bases, with 15 bases between them. CDR3 protein: CASSSGPSLYGYTF. The CDR3 nucleotides are TGTGCCAGCAGCTCAGGGCCTTCTCTCTATGGCTACACCTTC.

This sequence joins TRBV10-2 and TRBJ1-2; TRBD1 aligns across 9 bases. The germline V gene encodes CDR1 WSHSY and CDR2 SAAADI. The ends lost 4 bases at V and 6 bases at J; junction bases unmatched: 9. The CDR3 totals 15 residues. CDR3 coding DNA: TGCGCCAGCAGTGGGGGGGACAGGGACTACGATGGCTACACCTTC. The encoded protein is CASSGGDRDYDGYTF.

V gene TRBV29-1 combines with J gene TRBJ2-2, with D possibly matching TRBD1 (5 bases). The length of the CDR3 is 13 residues. Per germline, CDR1 SQVTM and CDR2 ANQGSEA. V lost 5 bases to trimming and J lost 3 bases, with 10 bases between them. CDR3 in DNA: TGCAGCGTTAATTCAGGGTACACCGGGGAGCTGTTTTTT. Protein product: CSVNSGYTGELFF.

The chain is built from TRBV6-2 or TRBV6-3 and TRBJ1-2, with D uncertain. The CDR3 is made up of 15 amino acids. Germline V gives CDR1 MNHEY, CDR2 SVGEGT. The V end was cut by 4 bases, the J end by 2 bases, with 14 bases between. The CDR3: CASSWDNRENYGYTF. Written as DNA, the CDR3 is TGTGCCAGCAGTTGGGATAATCGGGAGAACTATGGCTACACCTTC.